A single T cell receptor (beta chain) is shown here with its context. These data originate in a study of blood T cell repertoires in COVID-19. Turning to the study itself: The United States, Italy and Spain supplied acute and convalescent COVID-19 samples. Nucleic acid was either cDNA or gDNA, and it came from T cells, B-cell-depleted T cells, or PBMCs.

As processed by the authors: The authors estimated nucleated cell counts from reference gene primer amplification. Here immunoSEQ multiplex PCR was the method, and the copy in TCRdb shows in-frame clones only, minus some. Clone size and the V and J calls come from that table; the DNA yielded D and trimming. Found here are 150,000 or so clones, over 60% of them singletons; the top ten hold 3.5% to 5.5%. Trimming stripped 0 bases from V and 0 bases from J, with 9 bases between. The CDR3 covers 15 residues. Germline V gene lookup returns CDR1 SGHNT and CDR2 YYREEE (reference sequence). The receptor was derived from a woman older than 75 with active or convalescent COVID-19. The V gene is TRBV5-4, the J gene TRBJ1-2; D perhaps matches TRBD1 (6 bases). Sequencing was performed on peripheral blood. CDR3: CASSLGTDTNYGYTF. The CDR3 bases are TGTGCCAGCAGCTTGGGGACAGATACTAACTATGGCTACACCTTC. Complete variable domain (other parts from reference TRBV5-4 and TRBJ1-2): ETGVTQSPTHLIKTRGQQVTLRCSSQSGHNTVSWYQQALGQGPQFIFQYYREEENGRGNFPPRFSGLQFPNYSSELNVNALELDDSALYLCASSLGTDTNYGYTFGSGTRLTVV.